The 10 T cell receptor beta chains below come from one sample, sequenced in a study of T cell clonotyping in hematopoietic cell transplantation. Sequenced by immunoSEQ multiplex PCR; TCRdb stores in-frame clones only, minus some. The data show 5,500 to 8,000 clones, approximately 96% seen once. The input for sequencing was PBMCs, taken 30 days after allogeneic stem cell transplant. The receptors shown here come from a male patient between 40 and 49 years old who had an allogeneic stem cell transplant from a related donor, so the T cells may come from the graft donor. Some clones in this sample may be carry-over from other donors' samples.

The CDR3 nucleotides read TGTGCCAGCAGCCGAGGACTTACCAATGAGCAGTTCTTC. Amino acid sequence: CASSRGLTNEQFF. This chain links TRBV5-5 with TRBJ2-1; a weak D match, TRBD2 (5 bases). Per germline, CDR1 SGHKS and CDR2 YYEKEE (reference sequence). The CDR3 spans 13 residues. V was cut by 4 bases and J by 6 bases, with 11 bases left in between.

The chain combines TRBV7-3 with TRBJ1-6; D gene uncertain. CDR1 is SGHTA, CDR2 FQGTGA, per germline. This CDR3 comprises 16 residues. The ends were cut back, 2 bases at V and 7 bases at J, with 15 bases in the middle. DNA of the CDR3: TGTGCCAGCAGCTTACAGCCGGCAGATCGAAATTCACCCCTCCACTTT. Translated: CASSLQPADRNSPLHF.

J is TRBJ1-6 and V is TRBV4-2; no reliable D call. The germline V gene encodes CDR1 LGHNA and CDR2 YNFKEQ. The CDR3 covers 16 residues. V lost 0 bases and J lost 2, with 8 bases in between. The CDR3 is CASSQDKATYNSPLHF. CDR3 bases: TGTGCCAGCAGCCAAGATAAGGCCACCTATAATTCACCCCTCCACTTT.

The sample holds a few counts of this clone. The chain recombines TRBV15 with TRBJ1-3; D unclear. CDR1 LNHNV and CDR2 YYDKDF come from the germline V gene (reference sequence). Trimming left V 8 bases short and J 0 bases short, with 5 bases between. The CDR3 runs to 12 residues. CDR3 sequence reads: CATSFSGNTIYF. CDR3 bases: TGTGCCACCTCATTCTCTGGAAACACCATATATTTT.

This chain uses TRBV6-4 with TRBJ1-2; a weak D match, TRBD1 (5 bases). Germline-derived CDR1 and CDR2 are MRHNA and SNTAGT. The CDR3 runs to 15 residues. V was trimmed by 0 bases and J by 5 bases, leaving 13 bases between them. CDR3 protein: CASSDSEGSYYGYTF. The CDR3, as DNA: TGTGCCAGCAGTGACTCGGAGGGGAGCTATTATGGCTACACCTTC.

CDR3 protein: CASSLTSGPYNEQFF. CDR3 sequence (DNA): TGTGCCAGCAGCCTGACTAGCGGTCCCTACAATGAGCAGTTCTTC. The rearrangement uses TRBV6-5 and TRBJ2-1; 9 nucleotides match TRBD2. Germline loops: CDR1 MNHEY, CDR2 SVGAGI. V dropped 6 bases and J dropped 2; count of bases not matched to a gene: 5. The CDR3 is 15 residues long.

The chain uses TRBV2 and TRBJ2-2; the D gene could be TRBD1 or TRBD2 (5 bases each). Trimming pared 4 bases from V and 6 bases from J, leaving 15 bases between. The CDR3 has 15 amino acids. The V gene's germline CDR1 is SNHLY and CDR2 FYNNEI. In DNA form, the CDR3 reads TGTGCCAGCAGTGGACAGCACGGGGTTCCCGGGGAGCTGTTTTTT. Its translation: CASSGQHGVPGELFF.

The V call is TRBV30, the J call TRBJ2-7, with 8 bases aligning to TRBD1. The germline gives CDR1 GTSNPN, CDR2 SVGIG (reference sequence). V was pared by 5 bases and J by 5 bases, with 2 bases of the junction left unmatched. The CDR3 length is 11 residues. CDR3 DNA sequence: TGTGCCTGGGGACAGGGCCACGAGCAGTACTTC. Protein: CAWGQGHEQYF.

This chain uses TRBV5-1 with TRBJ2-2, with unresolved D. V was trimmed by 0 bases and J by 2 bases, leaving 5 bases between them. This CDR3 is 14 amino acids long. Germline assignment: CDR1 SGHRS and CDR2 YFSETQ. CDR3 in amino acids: CASSLVHNTGELFF. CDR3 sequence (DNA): TGCGCCAGCAGCTTGGTGCACAACACCGGGGAGCTGTTTTTT.

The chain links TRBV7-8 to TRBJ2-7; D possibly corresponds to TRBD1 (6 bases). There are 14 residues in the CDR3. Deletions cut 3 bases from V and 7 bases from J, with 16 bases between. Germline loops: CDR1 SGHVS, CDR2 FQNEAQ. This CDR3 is CASSFHRVVEEQYF. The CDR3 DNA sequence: TGTGCCAGCAGCTTCCACAGGGTAGTAGAAGAGCAGTACTTC.